This is a list of T cell receptor beta chains from one sample in a study of blood T cell repertoires in COVID-19. Using immunoSEQ multiplex PCR, the repertoire was profiled, and TCRdb retains in-frame clones only, with some absent. The profile shows 95,000 to 150,000 clones, around 79% of them singletons. The material sequenced was peripheral blood. The source of these receptors is a man aged 65 to 85 with acute or convalescent COVID-19. CDR3s include the opening cysteine and the closing phenylalanine or tryptophan. D genes are given only for firm matches. Clone sizes are given selectively: once, few, many, or a class where the clone is expanded.

>-|TRBJ1-6|TRBV7-2|-
TGTGCCAGCAGCACTGACCGAGGTTCACCCCTCCACTTT
CASSTDRGSPLHF
>-|TRBJ1-1|TRBV5-1|few
TGCGCCAGCAGCTTGATTGCGAAACGGAGTGAAGCTTTCTTT
CASSLIAKRSEAFF
>-|TRBJ1-1|TRBV27|few
TGTGCCAGCAGCCTCGCCCCCGGGGCTGAAGCTTTCTTT
CASSLAPGAEAFF
>TRBD2|TRBJ2-1|TRBV5-4|-
TGTGCCAGCAGCTCTAGCGGGGGGTACAATGAGCAGTTCTTC
CASSSSGGYNEQFF
>-|TRBJ1-2|TRBV5-5|-
TGTGCCAGCAGCTCGTCAGCTAACTATGGCTACACCTTC
CASSSSANYGYTF
>-|TRBJ1-5|TRBV19|once
TGTGCCAGTAGTATGTCTTACAGGGACAATCAGCCCCAGCATTTT
CASSMSYRDNQPQHF
>-|TRBJ2-3|TRBV19|few
TGTGCCAGTAGTATAGTTAGATTCACAGATACGCAGTATTTT
CASSIVRFTDTQYF
>-|TRBJ1-4|TRBV7-9|few
TGTGCCAGCAGCTTAGGCCTAGCAACTAATGAAAAACTGTTTTTT
CASSLGLATNEKLFF
>TRBD1|TRBJ1-2|TRBV29-1|-
TGCAGCGTTGAGGGGACAGACTATGGCTACACCTTC
CSVEGTDYGYTF
>-|TRBJ1-5|TRBV7-2|-
TGTGCCAGCAGCTCGAGGGGGTCACCACGTTGGCATTTT
CASSSRGSPRWHF
>-|TRBJ1-2|TRBV6-4|-
TGTGGGGGCGCTGCGGGCTACACCTTC
CGGAAGYTF
>-|TRBJ1-1|TRBV11-3|-
TGTGCCAGCACCCTCAGGGGTGTGGGGACTGAAGCTTTCTTT
CASTLRGVGTEAFF
>TRBD1|TRBJ1-3|TRBV23-1|-
TGCGCCAGCAGTCGGAAGGGACAGCCGTACTCTGGAAACACCATATATTTT
CASSRKGQPYSGNTIYF
>-|TRBJ1-2|TRBV18|-
TGTGCCAGCTCACCCATCTCTTCGGGAGACTATGGCTACACCTTC
CASSPISSGDYGYTF
>TRBD2|TRBJ2-3|TRBV19|-
TGTGCCAGTAGTATCCCTGGCGGGGGGGTAGCAGATACGCAGTATTTT
CASSIPGGGVADTQYF
>-|TRBJ2-5|TRBV11-2|-
TGTGCCAGCAGCCCGAACAGGGCTCTCACCCAGTACTTC
CASSPNRALTQYF
>-|TRBJ1-6|TRBV7-2|-
TGTGCCAGCAGCTTAGAAGGAGGTTCACCCCTCCACTTT
CASSLEGGSPLHF
>-|TRBJ1-2|TRBV5-4|-
TGTGCCAGCAGCCCGCAGGGCCCCTCTAACTATGGCTACACCTTC
CASSPQGPSNYGYTF
>-|TRBJ1-6|TRBV14|-
TGTGCCAGCAGCCAAGATTGGGGGCTCAATTCACCCCTCCACTTT
CASSQDWGLNSPLHF
>TRBD1|TRBJ1-6|TRBV7-9|-
TGTGCCAGCAGCTACGGACAGGGTGGATCACCCCTCCACTTT
CASSYGQGGSPLHF
>-|TRBJ2-3|TRBV4-2|-
TGTGCCAGCAGCCAAGATCAGCCGCTAGCTCTTAATACGCAGTATTTT
CASSQDQPLALNTQYF
>TRBD1|TRBJ2-1|TRBV14|-
TGTGCCAGCAGCCAGGGACAGGGGTTCCGAGGGGAGCAGTTCTTC
CASSQGQGFRGEQFF
>-|TRBJ2-7|TRBV7-2|-
TGTGCCAGCAGCCCAAAATACGAGCAGTACTTC
CASSPKYEQYF
>-|TRBJ2-3|TRBV6-1|-
TGTGCCAGCAGTGAAGGGTGGGGCCCCCCCCATACGCAGTATTTT
CASSEGWGPPHTQYF
>-|TRBJ2-3|TRBV27|-
TGTGCCAGCAGTTGGGGAGGGGGGGGTAAGGATACGCAGTATTTT
CASSWGGGGKDTQYF
>-|TRBJ1-1|TRBV19|-
TGTGCCAGTACCTTAGCCAGGGGCTTGAACACTGAAGCTTTCTTT
CASTLARGLNTEAFF
>TRBD1|TRBJ1-1|TRBV6-2/TRBV6-3|-
TGTGCCAGCAGTTACTCGATTACCCGAGACAGGGTGAACACTGAAGCTTTCTTT
CASSYSITRDRVNTEAFF
>TRBD1|TRBJ1-2|TRBV15|-
TGTGCCACCAGCATGGACAGGAGTTACTATGGCTACACCTTC
CATSMDRSYYGYTF
>-|TRBJ1-2|TRBV10-3|-
TGTGCCATCAGGCCAGACAGTTATGGCTACACCTTC
CAIRPDSYGYTF